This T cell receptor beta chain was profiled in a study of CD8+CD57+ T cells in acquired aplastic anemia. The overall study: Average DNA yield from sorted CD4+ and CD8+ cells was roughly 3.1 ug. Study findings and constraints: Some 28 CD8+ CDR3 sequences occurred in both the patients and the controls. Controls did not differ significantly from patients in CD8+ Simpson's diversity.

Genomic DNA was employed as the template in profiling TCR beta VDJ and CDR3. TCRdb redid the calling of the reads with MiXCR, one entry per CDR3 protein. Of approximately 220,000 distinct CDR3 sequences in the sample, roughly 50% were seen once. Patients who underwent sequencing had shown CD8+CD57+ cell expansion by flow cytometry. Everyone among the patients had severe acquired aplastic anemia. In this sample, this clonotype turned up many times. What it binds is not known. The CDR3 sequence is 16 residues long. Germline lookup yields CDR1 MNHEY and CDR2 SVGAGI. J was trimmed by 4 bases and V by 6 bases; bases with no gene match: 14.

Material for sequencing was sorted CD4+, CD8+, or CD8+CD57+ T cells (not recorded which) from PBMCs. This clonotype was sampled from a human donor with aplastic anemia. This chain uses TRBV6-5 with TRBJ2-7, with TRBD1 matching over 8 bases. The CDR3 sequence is CASRGQGHERGYEQYF. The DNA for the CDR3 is TGTGCCAGCAGAGGACAGGGCCACGAAAGGGGTTACGAGCAGTACTTC.